What follows are 28 T cell receptor beta chains derived from one specimen sequenced in a study of metastatic and nonmetastatic thyroid tumors (dated by TCRdb to 2020 to 2021). Library generation was performed with PCR. The sequencing machine was an Illumina HiSeq 4000. TCRdb reran the public reads through fastp at Q25 and MiXCR, keeping productive beta chains. This sample is represented by 89,000 or so clones; 8.6% of them were singletons. 8.8% of the sample is in the top ten clones. None of the patients had been given any treatment before thyroid surgery. Material: blood. Receptor source: a female donor with papillary thyroid cancer or a benign thyroid nodule (not recorded which). Some clones in this sample may be carry-over from other donors' samples.

The sample holds many counts of this clone. The rearrangement joins TRBV6-5 to TRBJ2-7, with 12 bases lining up with TRBD1. CDR1 is MNHEY and CDR2 is SVGAGI in the germline V gene. The trim removed 4 bases at V and 7 bases at J, leaving 17 bases unmatched. CDR3 length equals 18 residues. The DNA for the CDR3 is TGTGCCAGCAGTTCCCGCCCCGGGACAGGGGGCGGCATCAAGGAGCAGTACTTC. Amino acids: CASSSRPGTGGGIKEQYF.

A few counts support this clone. A much more abundant neighbour one base away suggests this may be a read error. This chain uses TRBV11-1 with TRBJ1-5; D might be TRBD1 (6 bases). V dropped 1 base and J dropped 9 bases, with 19 bases sitting between them. The CDR3 has 16 amino acids. The germline gives CDR1 SGHAT, CDR2 FQDESV (reference sequence). The CDR3, as DNA: TGTGCCAGCAGCTTAGGTGGGGACATGGGTCGGTTGCCCCAGCATTTT. This encodes CASSLGGDMGRLPQHF.

In DNA, the CDR3 is TGTGCCATCAGTGGGACTGGCGGGGTTCAGGCGCAGTATTTT. Translating it yields CAISGTGGVQAQYF. V usage is TRBV10-3 and J usage is TRBJ2-3; a weak D match, TRBD2 (6 bases). Trimming removed 4 bases from V and 10 bases from J, with 18 bases in between. The CDR3 contains 14 residues. Germline-derived CDR1 and CDR2 are ENHRY and SYGVKD.

In this sample, this clone turned up many times. This rearrangement joins TRBV6-1 to TRBJ1-5, with a possible D match to TRBD1 (6 bases). Trimming stripped 5 bases from V and 7 bases from J, with 12 bases between. Germline-derived CDR1 and CDR2 are MNHNS and SASEGT. This CDR3 contains 13 residues. The CDR3 DNA reads as TGTGCCAGCAGTTCCAGGGGCGAACAGCCCCAGCATTTT. It translates to CASSSRGEQPQHF.

This clone came up many times. Here the CDR3 reads CASSIGRVDTEAFF. CDR3 DNA sequence: TGTGCCAGTAGTATCGGCAGGGTGGACACTGAAGCTTTCTTT. The J gene is TRBJ1-1, the V gene TRBV19; maybe TRBD1 (5 bases). The CDR3 sequence is 14 residues long. Germline V lookup: CDR1 LNHDA, CDR2 SQIVND (reference sequence). Trimming cost V 3 bases and J 3 bases, with 11 bases left between them.

This clone occurred many times. The chain carries TRBV7-9 and TRBJ1-2, with 11 bases lining up with TRBD1. Germline V gene sequence: CDR1 SEHNR, CDR2 FQNEAQ (reference sequence). This CDR3 has 15 amino acids. V lost 5 bases to trimming and J lost 4 bases; unmatched junction nucleotides: 6. The CDR3 spells CASSPGQGAGYGYTF. The CDR3 nucleotides read TGTGCCAGCAGCCCCGGACAGGGGGCCGGCTATGGCTACACCTTC.

This clone was detected ten times or more. V is TRBV28 and J is TRBJ2-5; 8 bases line up with TRBD1. The CDR3 is 14 residues long. Germline V lookup: CDR1 MDHEN, CDR2 SYDVKM. V was clipped by 5 bases and J by 2 bases; unmatched bases: 4. CDR3 amino acids: CASSRTGLQETQYF. DNA of the CDR3: TGTGCCAGCAGTCGGACAGGGCTACAAGAGACCCAGTACTTC.

Regarding this clone: A single base separates this from a much larger clone, so it may be a read error. V usage is TRBV7-6 and J usage is TRBJ2-5, with D perhaps given as TRBD1 or TRBD2 (6 bases each). Germline assignment: CDR1 SGHVS and CDR2 FNYEAQ. CDR3 length equals 16 residues. V was shortened by 5 bases and J by 5 bases, with 21 bases between the two germline ends. CDR3 nucleotides: TGTGCCAGCAGCACCAGGAATGGGGGGCTCTTGGAGACCCAGTACTTC. This translates into CASSTRNGGLLETQYF.

The chain links TRBV11-2 to TRBJ1-2; 12 bases align to TRBD1. V lost 0 bases, J lost 2 bases, and 10 bases stayed unmatched. CDR1 SGHAT and CDR2 FQNNGV come from the germline V gene. The CDR3 has 19 residues. CDR3 nucleotides: TGTGCCAGCAGCTTAGATCCTTGGGACAGGGGGCGCGGCAACTATGGCTACACCTTC. Translating gives CASSLDPWDRGRGNYGYTF.

This clone was seen more than once but under ten times. The chain joins TRBV5-4 to TRBJ2-5; 11 bases match TRBD2. Germline-derived CDR1 and CDR2 are SGHNT and YYREEE (reference sequence). The CDR3 sequence is 16 residues long. The ends lost 4 bases at V and 2 bases at J; junction bases unmatched: 7. Here the CDR3 reads CASSLNRLAGQETQYF. The CDR3 DNA reads as TGTGCCAGCAGCCTCAACAGACTAGCGGGGCAAGAGACCCAGTACTTC.

This clone was detected ten times or more. In nucleotides, the CDR3 is TGCAGTGCTTCCCGGGACAGGGTAAACGAGCAGTACTTC. This sequence encodes CSASRDRVNEQYF. The chain links TRBV20-1 to TRBJ2-7; 9 positions agree with TRBD1. The germline CDR1 and CDR2 sequences are DFQATT and SNEGSKA (reference sequence). The CDR3 extends over 13 amino acids. The V and J ends lost 5 bases and 5 bases, in that order; junction bases with no gene match: 7.

A word on this clone: Given a much more abundant clone one base away, this may be a read error. No conserved phenylalanine or tryptophan is present at the end of the CDR3, so a read error is the likely explanation. The chain combines TRBV10-2 with TRBJ1-2; tentative D call: TRBD1 (6 bases). Germline assignment: CDR1 WSHSY and CDR2 SAAADI. V was trimmed by 4 bases and J by 2 bases, leaving 11 bases between them. CDR3 length: 14 amino acids. The CDR3 DNA sequence: TGCGCCAGCAGTGCCTCTACAGGGAACTATGGCTACACCCTC. Its translation is CASSASTGNYGYTL.

This clone appeared many times. The chain couples TRBV20-1 to TRBJ1-2; possibly TRBD1 for D (5 bases). CDR1 is DFQATT, CDR2 SNEGSKA, per germline (reference sequence). The CDR3 extends over 13 amino acids. V lost 6 bases to trimming and J lost 4 bases, with 15 bases between them. The CDR3 coding sequence is TGCAGTGCCCCGAGGGCAGGGTCCTATGGCTACACCTTC. This translates into CSAPRAGSYGYTF.

This clone was seen only a few times. V usage is TRBV2 and J usage is TRBJ1-3, with D unresolved. Germline CDR1 SNHLY, CDR2 FYNNEI. This CDR3 is 12 amino acids long. Deletions cut 11 bases from V and 4 bases from J, with 12 bases between. The CDR3 protein is CADSVSGNTIYF. DNA for the CDR3: TGTGCCGATTCAGTCTCCGGAAACACCATATATTTT.

This clone was seen at least ten times. This chain uses TRBV6-1 with TRBJ1-5; D remains unclear. Germline V gene lookup returns CDR1 MNHNS and CDR2 SASEGT. CDR3 length: 14 amino acids. The V and J ends lost 4 bases and 6 bases respectively, with 13 bases between them. This CDR3 is CASSGEIVGQPQHF. CDR3 bases: TGTGCCAGCAGTGGCGAAATCGTGGGTCAGCCCCAGCATTTT.

This clone has a count of ten or more. This chain connects TRBV6-1 to TRBJ1-6; 10 bases match TRBD1. The CDR3 sequence is 16 residues long. Trimming at V came to 7 bases and at J to 2 bases, leaving 5 bases not matched to a gene. From germline, CDR1 is MNHNS and CDR2 SASEGT. CDR3 sequence reads: CASTWTGGPYNSPLHF. CDR3 bases: TGTGCCAGCACCTGGACAGGGGGGCCCTATAATTCACCCCTCCACTTT.

This chain joins TRBV6-2 or TRBV6-3 and TRBJ2-3; D uncertain. Germline V gives CDR1 MNHEY, CDR2 SVGEGT. Trimming took off 3 bases at V and 0 bases at J, with 16 bases between the two ends. The length of the CDR3 is 17 residues. CDR3 protein: CASSYARRQRSTDTQYF. Here the CDR3 DNA reads TGTGCCAGCAGTTATGCTAGAAGACAAAGGAGCACAGATACGCAGTATTTT.

The chain is built from TRBV28 and TRBJ1-5; 9 nucleotides align to TRBD1. The germline gives CDR1 MDHEN, CDR2 SYDVKM. V lost 5 bases and J lost 5; bases outside the gene matches: 4. There are 14 residues in the CDR3. Here the CDR3 DNA reads TGTGCCAGCAGTAAACAGGGGGCGGATCAGCCCCAGCATTTT. This sequence encodes CASSKQGADQPQHF.

This clone was seen repeatedly, ten times or more. The chain employs TRBV7-2 and TRBJ2-7, with D maybe TRBD1 (5 bases). Trimming took off 1 base at V and 4 bases at J, with 14 bases between the two ends. This CDR3 region has 15 residues. Germline V gives CDR1 SGHTA, CDR2 FQGNSA. The CDR3 here is CASSLEAGSFYEQYF. The DNA for the CDR3 is TGTGCCAGCAGCTTAGAAGCAGGGTCATTTTACGAGCAGTACTTC. The full variable domain, its missing parts supplied by reference TRBV7-2 and TRBJ2-7, is GAGVSQSPSNKVTEKGKDVELRCDPISGHTALYWYRQSLGQGLEFLIYFQGNSAPDKSGLPSDRFSAERTGGSVSTLTIQRTQQEDSAVYLCASSLEAGSFYEQYFGPGTRLTVT.

This clone was detected only a few times. This rearrangement joins TRBV27 to TRBJ2-2, with a possible D match to TRBD1 (6 bases). The germline V gene has CDR1 MNHEY and CDR2 SMNVEV (reference sequence). The CDR3 is 17 residues long. V dropped 3 bases and J dropped 1 base, with 15 bases sitting between them. The CDR3 protein is CASSLLPGQLNTGELFF. CDR3 in DNA: TGTGCCAGCAGTTTGCTCCCGGGACAACTGAACACCGGGGAGCTGTTTTTT.

This chain joins TRBV10-3 and TRBJ1-5; no reliable D call. Trimming removed 0 bases at V and 2 bases at J, with 5 bases between. The CDR3 consists of 14 residues. The germline V gene has CDR1 ENHRY and CDR2 SYGVKD. CDR3 DNA: TGTGCCATCAGTGAGTCACCGGGCAATCAGCCCCAGCATTTT. This codes for CAISESPGNQPQHF.

The sample holds many counts of this clone. The chain uses TRBV6-1 and TRBJ2-7; D perhaps matches TRBD1 (5 bases). The CDR3 totals 12 residues. Trimming removed 6 bases at V and 4 bases at J, with 10 bases between. CDR1 MNHNS and CDR2 SASEGT come from the germline V gene. The CDR3 coding sequence is TGTGCCAGCAGAACCGACAGTTACGAGCAGTACTTC. Its translation is CASRTDSYEQYF.

In its sample, this clone was seen many times. The chain recombines TRBV3-1 with TRBJ2-7, with D possibly matching TRBD1 (5 bases). Between the trimmed V and J ends, which lost 3 bases and 1 base, there was a span of 13 bases. The CDR3 has 15 residues. CDR1 and CDR2 (germline): LGHDT, YNNKEL (reference sequence). The CDR3, as DNA: TGTGCCAGCAGCCAGGCAGCAGGGCCATCCTACGAGCAGTACTTC. This encodes CASSQAAGPSYEQYF.

In this sample, this clone turned up many times. The chain links TRBV3-1 to TRBJ2-5, with D hard to call. Deletions cut 3 bases from V and 4 bases from J, with 9 bases between. The CDR3 is 13 residues long. Germline V gene sequence: CDR1 LGHDT, CDR2 YNNKEL (reference sequence). The CDR3 is CASSHPVGETQYF. The CDR3 nucleotides read TGTGCCAGCAGCCACCCAGTAGGAGAGACCCAGTACTTC.

The J gene is TRBJ1-1, the V gene TRBV11-2; D is ambiguous. CDR3 length: 14 amino acids. Germline assignment: CDR1 SGHAT and CDR2 FQNNGV. Trimming took off 5 bases at V and 3 bases at J, with 13 bases between the two ends. This CDR3 reads CASSRRGRYTEAFF. For the CDR3, the DNA is TGTGCCAGCAGCCGCCGAGGACGGTACACTGAAGCTTTCTTT.

This clone occurred many times. As DNA, the CDR3 is TGCGCCAGCAGCTTGGGACAGGCCACCAATGAGCAGTTCTTC. Translating it yields CASSLGQATNEQFF. This chain connects TRBV5-1 to TRBJ2-1, with D possibly matching TRBD1 (6 bases). The CDR3 contains 14 residues. Germline lookup yields CDR1 SGHRS and CDR2 YFSETQ. Trimming removed 0 bases from V and 6 bases from J, with 10 bases in between.

This clone was picked up many times. V and J are TRBV5-6 and TRBJ2-1; D call uncertain. Germline V gene data show CDR1 as SGHDT and CDR2 as YYEEEE. CDR3 length: 15 residues. V was clipped by 1 base and J by 7 bases, with 15 bases between them. CDR3 sequence: CASSLPRGGVNEQFF. The CDR3 coding sequence is TGTGCCAGCAGCTTGCCTCGCGGTGGGGTAAATGAGCAGTTCTTC.

This clone showed up many times. This could be a read error, since a much larger clone is one nucleotide away. This chain connects TRBV12-3 or TRBV12-4 to TRBJ2-7; D is uncertain. V lost 4 bases to trimming and J lost 0 bases, with 4 bases between them. This CDR3 region has 12 residues. The CDR3 DNA sequence: TGTGCCAGCAGTTCGGACTCCTACGAGCAGTACTTC. It encodes CASSSDSYEQYF.